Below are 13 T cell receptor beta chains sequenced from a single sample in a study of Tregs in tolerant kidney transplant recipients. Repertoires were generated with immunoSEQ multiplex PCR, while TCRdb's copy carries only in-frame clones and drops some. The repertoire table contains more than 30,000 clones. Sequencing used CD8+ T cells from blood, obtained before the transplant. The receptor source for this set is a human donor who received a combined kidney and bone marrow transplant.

The sequenced CDR3 bases are TGTGCCACCAGCAGAGACCCGGGACTACCCTACTCCTACAATGAG. It yields the protein CATSRDPGLPYSYNE. The complete CDR3 protein is CATSRDPGLPYSYNEQFF. This chain connects TRBV15 to TRBJ2-1; 7 bases agree with TRBD2. The CDR3 goes on 3 residues after the read ends, and that part is filled in from the germline J gene. After removal of 0 bases from V and 0 bases from J, the junction contained 8 bases not matched to a gene. Germline-derived CDR1 and CDR2 are LNHNV and YYDKDF (reference sequence). The CDR3 is 18 residues long.

The sequenced part of the CDR3 DNA is TGTGCCAGTAGTATGGGCACTAGCGGGTTTCAAGAGACC. Amino acid sequence: CASSMGTSGFQET. The complete CDR3 reads CASSMGTSGFQETQYF. The rearrangement joins TRBV19 to TRBJ2-5, with 9 bases that match TRBD2. The read halts 3 residues ahead of the CDR3 end, with the missing end drawn from the germline J gene. Germline CDR1 is LNHDA and CDR2 is SQIVND (reference sequence). There are 16 residues in the CDR3. The V segment lost 3 bases and the J segment 2 bases; nucleotides outside the gene matches: 7.

CDR3 amino acids: CAWNWQGWGEQFF. The CDR3 DNA, read in part, is TGTGCCTGGAACTGGCAGGGTTGGGGTGAG. The gene calls are TRBV30 and TRBJ2-1, with D possibly being TRBD1 (5 bases). The read ends 3 residues early relative to the CDR3; the germline J gene fills the gap. V was cut by 4 bases and J by 9 bases, with 16 bases left in between. The CDR3 runs to 13 residues. Germline V lookup: CDR1 GTSNPN, CDR2 SVGIG (reference sequence).

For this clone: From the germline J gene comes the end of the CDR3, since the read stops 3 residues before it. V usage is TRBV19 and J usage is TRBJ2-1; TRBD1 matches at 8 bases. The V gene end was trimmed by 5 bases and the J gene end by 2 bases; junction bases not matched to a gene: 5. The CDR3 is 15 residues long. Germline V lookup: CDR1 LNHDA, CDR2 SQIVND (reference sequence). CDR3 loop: CASSSGGGPYNEQFF. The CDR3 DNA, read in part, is TGTGCCAGTAGTTCAGGGGGCGGCCCCTACAATGAG.

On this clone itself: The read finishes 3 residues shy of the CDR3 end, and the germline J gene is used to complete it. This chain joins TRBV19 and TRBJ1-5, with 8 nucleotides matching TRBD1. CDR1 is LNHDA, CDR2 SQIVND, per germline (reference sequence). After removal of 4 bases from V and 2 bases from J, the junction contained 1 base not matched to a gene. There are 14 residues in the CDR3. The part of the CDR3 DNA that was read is TGTGCCAGTAGTACGGACAGGGGCAATCAGCCC. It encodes CASSTDRGNQP. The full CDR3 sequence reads CASSTDRGNQPQHF.

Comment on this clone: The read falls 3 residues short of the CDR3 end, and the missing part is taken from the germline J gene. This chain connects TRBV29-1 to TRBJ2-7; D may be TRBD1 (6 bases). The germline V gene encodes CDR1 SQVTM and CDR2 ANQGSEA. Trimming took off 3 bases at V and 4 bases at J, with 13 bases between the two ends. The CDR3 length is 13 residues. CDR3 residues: CSVEGDRPYEQYF. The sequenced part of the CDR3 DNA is TGCAGCGTTGAGGGTGACAGGCCATACGAG.

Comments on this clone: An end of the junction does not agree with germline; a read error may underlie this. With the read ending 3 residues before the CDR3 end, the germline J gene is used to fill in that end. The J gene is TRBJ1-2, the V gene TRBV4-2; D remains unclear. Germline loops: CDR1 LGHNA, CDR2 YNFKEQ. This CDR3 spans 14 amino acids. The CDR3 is CASSQRAGIYGYTF. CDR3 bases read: TGCGCCAGCAGCCAACGCGCAGGAATTTATGGC.

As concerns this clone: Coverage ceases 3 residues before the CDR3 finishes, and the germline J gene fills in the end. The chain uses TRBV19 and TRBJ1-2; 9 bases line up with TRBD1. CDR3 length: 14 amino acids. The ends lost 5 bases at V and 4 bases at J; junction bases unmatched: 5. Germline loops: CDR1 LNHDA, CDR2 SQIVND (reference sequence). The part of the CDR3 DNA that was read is TGTGCCAGTAGTGAGACAGGGGGTAGCTATGGC. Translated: CASSETGGSYG. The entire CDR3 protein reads CASSETGGSYGYTF.

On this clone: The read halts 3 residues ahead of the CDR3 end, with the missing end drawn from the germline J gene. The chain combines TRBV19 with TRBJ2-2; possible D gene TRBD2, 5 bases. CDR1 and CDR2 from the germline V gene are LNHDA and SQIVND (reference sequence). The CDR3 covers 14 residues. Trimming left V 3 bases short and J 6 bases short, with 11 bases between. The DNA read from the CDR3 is TGTGCCAGTAGTATTTCTAGCTTTCCCGGGGAG. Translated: CASSISSFPGE. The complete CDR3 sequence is CASSISSFPGELFF. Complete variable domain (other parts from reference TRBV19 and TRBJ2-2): DGGITQSPKYLFRKEGQNVTLSCEQNLNHDAMYWYRQDPGQGLRLIYYSQIVNDFQKGDIAEGYSVSREKKESFPLTVTSAQKNPTAFYLCASSISSFPGELFFGEGSRLTVL.

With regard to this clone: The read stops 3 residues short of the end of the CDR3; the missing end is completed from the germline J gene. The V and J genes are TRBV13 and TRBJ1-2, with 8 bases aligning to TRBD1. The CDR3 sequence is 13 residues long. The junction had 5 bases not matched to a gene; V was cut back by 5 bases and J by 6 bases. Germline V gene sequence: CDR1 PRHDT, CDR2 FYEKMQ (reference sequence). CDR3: CASSLDRDDGYTF. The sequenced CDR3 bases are TGTGCCAGCAGCCTGGACAGGGATGATGGC.

This CDR3 reads CASSLGGGLAHEQFF. The sequenced part of the CDR3 DNA is TGTGCCAGCAGCTTAGGCGGTGGGCTAGCCCATGAG. The V call is TRBV7-2, the J call TRBJ2-1; TRBD2 might be the D (5 bases). Read data end 3 residues before the CDR3 end; the end is taken from the germline J gene. The CDR3 spans 15 residues. Trimming removed 1 base at V and 8 bases at J, with 15 bases between. Germline V CDR1 and CDR2: SGHTA, FQGNSA.

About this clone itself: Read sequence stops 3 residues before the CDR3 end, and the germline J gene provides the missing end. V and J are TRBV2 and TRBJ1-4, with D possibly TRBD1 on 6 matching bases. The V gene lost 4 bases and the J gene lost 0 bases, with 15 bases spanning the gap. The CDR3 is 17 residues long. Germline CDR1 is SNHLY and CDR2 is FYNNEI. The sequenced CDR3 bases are TGTGCCAGCAGTGGACCGACAGGTGGACCAACTAATGAAAAA. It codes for CASSGPTGGPTNEK. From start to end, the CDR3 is CASSGPTGGPTNEKLFF.

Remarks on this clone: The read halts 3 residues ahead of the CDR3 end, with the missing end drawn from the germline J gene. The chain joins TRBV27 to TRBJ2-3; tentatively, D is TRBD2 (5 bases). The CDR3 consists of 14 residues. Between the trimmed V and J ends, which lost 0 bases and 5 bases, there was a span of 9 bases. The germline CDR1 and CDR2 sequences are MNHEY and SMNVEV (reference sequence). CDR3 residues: CASSLSHSGDTQYF. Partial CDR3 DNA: TGTGCCAGCAGTTTATCGCACAGCGGAGATACG.